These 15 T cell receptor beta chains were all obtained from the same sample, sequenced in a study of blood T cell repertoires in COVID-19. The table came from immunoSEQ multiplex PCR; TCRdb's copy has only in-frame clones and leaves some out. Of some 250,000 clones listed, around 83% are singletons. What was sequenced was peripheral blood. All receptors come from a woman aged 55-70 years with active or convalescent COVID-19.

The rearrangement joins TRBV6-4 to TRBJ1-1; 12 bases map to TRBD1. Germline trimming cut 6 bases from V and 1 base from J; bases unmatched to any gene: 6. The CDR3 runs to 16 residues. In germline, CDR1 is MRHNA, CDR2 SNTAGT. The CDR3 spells CASRKGTGGTNTEAFF. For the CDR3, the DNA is TGTGCCAGCAGAAAGGGGACAGGGGGCACGAACACTGAAGCTTTCTTT.

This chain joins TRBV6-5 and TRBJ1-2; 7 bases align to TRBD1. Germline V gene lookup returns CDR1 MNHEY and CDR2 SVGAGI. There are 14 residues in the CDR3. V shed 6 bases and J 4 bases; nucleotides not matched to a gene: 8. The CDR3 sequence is CASRVQTGRYGYTF. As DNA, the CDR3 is TGTGCCAGCAGAGTTCAGACAGGGCGCTATGGCTACACCTTC.

This chain's CDR3 is CASSQGATGDYGYTF. CDR3 DNA sequence: TGTGCCAGCAGCCAAGGGGCGACAGGGGACTATGGCTACACCTTC. The genes are TRBV4-2 and TRBJ1-2; 8 bases agree with TRBD1. V lost 1 base and J lost 3; bases outside the gene matches: 4. Germline CDR1 and CDR2: LGHNA and YNFKEQ. This CDR3 spans 15 amino acids.

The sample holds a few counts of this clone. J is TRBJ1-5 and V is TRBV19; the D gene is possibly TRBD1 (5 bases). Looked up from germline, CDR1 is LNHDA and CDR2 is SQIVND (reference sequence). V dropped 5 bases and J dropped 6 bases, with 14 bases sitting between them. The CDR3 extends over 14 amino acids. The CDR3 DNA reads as TGTGCCAGTAGTGGCCGGGGCGGGGGTCAGCCCCAGCATTTT. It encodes CASSGRGGGQPQHF.

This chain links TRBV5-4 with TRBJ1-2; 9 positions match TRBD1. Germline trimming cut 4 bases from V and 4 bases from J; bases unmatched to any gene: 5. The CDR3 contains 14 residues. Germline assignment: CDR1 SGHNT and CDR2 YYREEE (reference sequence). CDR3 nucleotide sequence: TGTGCCAGCAGCAAGGAGACAGGGGGCTATGGCTACACCTTC. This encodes CASSKETGGYGYTF.

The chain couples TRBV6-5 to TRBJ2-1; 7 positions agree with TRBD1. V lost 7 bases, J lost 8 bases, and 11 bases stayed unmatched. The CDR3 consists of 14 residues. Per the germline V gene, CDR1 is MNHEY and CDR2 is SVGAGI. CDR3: CASTNRGPGDEQFF. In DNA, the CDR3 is TGTGCCAGCACCAACAGGGGTCCTGGCGATGAGCAGTTCTTC.

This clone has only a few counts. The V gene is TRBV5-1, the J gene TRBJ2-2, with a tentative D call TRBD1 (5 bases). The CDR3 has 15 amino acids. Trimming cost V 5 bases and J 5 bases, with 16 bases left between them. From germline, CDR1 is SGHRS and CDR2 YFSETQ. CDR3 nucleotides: TGCGCCAGCAGTAAGTGGGATACAGGTACCGGGGAGCTGTTTTTT. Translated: CASSKWDTGTGELFF.

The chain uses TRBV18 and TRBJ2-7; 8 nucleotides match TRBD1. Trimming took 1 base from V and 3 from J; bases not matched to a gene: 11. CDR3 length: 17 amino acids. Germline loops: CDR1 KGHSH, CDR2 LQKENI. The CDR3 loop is CASSPRGPSGGGYEQYF. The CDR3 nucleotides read TGTGCCAGCTCACCACGGGGACCCTCAGGGGGCGGCTACGAGCAGTACTTC.

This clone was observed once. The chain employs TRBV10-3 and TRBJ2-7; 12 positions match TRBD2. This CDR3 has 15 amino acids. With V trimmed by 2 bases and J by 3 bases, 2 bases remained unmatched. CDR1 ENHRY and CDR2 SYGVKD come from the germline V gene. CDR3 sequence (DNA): TGTGCCATCAGTGAGGGACTAGCGGGGAACTACGAGCAGTACTTC. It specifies CAISEGLAGNYEQYF.

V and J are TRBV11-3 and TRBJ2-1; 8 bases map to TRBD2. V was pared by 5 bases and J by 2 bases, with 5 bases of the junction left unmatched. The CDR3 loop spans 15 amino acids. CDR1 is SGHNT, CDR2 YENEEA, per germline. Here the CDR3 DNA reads TGTGCCAGCAGCCGCAGCGGGGGTGCCTACAATGAGCAGTTCTTC. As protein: CASSRSGGAYNEQFF.

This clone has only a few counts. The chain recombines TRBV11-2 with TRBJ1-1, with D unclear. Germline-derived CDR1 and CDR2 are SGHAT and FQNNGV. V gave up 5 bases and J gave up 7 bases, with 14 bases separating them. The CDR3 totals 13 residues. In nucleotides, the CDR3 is TGTGCCAGCAGCCCCGTTCCCTATTTTGAAGCTTTCTTT. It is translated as CASSPVPYFEAFF.

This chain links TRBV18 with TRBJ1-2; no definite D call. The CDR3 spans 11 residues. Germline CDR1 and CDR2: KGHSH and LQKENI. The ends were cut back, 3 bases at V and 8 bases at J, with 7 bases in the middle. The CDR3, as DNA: TGTGCCAGCTCACCTAATACAGGCTACACCTTC. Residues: CASSPNTGYTF. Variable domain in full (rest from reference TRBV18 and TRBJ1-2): NAGVMQNPRHLVRRRGQEARLRCSPMKGHSHVYWYRQLPEEGLKFMVYLQKENIIDESGMPKERFSAEFPKEGPSILRIQQVVRGDSAAYFCASSPNTGYTFGSGTRLTVV.

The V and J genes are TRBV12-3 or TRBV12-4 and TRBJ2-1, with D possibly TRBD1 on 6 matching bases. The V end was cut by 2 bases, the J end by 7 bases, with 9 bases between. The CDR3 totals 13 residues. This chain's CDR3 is CASSLPGANEQFF. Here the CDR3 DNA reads TGTGCCAGCAGTTTACCAGGGGCGAATGAGCAGTTCTTC.

The CDR3 protein is CASSRRLAGGTGELFF. As DNA, the CDR3 is TGTGCCAGCAGCCGGCGGCTAGCGGGGGGAACCGGGGAGCTGTTTTTT. The chain joins TRBV3-1 (or the pseudogene TRBV3-2) to TRBJ2-2, with 11 nucleotides matching TRBD2. The CDR3 contains 16 residues. With V trimmed by 4 bases and J by 5 bases, 6 bases remained unmatched. The germline V gene encodes CDR1 LGHDT and CDR2 YNNKEL (reference sequence).

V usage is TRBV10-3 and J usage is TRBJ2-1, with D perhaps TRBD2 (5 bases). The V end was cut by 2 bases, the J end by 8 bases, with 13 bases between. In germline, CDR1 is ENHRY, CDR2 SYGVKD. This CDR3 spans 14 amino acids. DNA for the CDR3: TGTGCCATCAGTGAGAGGGTGGACGGGGATGAGCAGTTCTTC. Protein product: CAISERVDGDEQFF.